This TCR beta chain was obtained from a study of T cells in Graves' hyperthyroidism and ophthalmopathy. Uncontrolled infections, other autoimmune diseases, pregnancy or lactation led to exclusion of patients. Study-level points and caveats: Most expanded thyroid clonotypes above 0.001 recurred in blood. Ophthalmopathy got predicted by the model a median around 6.8 months before its onset.

On this clonotype: Its target is not known.

Amplified TCR beta CDR3 regions derived from RNA transcripts. TCR CDR3 underwent first-round RT-PCR with the HTBI primer set. TCRdb reanalysed the multiplex PCR reads using MiXCR and keeps one entry per CDR3 protein. The sample has more than 500,000 distinct CDR3 sequences, over 45% seen once. Sequencing used peripheral blood or thyroid tissue (not recorded which). This TCR was sampled from an adult woman with Graves' disease, either hyperthyroidism or ophthalmopathy (not recorded which).

The CDR3 here is CAISGRRDIFSYNEQFF. The CDR3 DNA is TGTGCCATCAGTGGACGACGGGACATTTTTTCCTACAATGAGCAGTTCTTC. The chain carries TRBV10-3 and TRBJ2-1, with D perhaps matching TRBD1 (6 bases). Trimming shortened V by 4 bases and J by 1 base, and 17 bases separated the two germline ends. CDR1 ENHRY and CDR2 SYGVKD come from the germline V gene. This CDR3 region has 17 residues.